This TCR beta chain was recovered during a study of T-cell memory formation after mild COVID-19. From the 5' RACE reads, TCRdb called clonotypes with MiXCR, one entry per CDR3 protein. This table has about 470,000 distinct CDR3 sequences, around 25% appearing once. V was trimmed by 5 bases and J by 0 bases, leaving 10 bases between them. Germline CDR1 reads SEHNR; CDR2 reads FQNEAQ (reference sequence). The CDR3 has 15 residues. Sample: PBMCs or a T cell subset sorted from them (not recorded which). The source is an adult woman who had mild COVID-19 (a few samples of this study predate the infection). Cell type and time point are not known. The chain combines TRBV7-9 with TRBJ2-2; D not resolved. CDR3 sequence: CASSPRVPNTGELFF. The CDR3 region has the DNA TGTGCCAGCAGCCCACGGGTCCCGAACACCGGGGAGCTGTTTTTT.